Below are 32 T cell receptor beta chains sequenced from a single sample in a study of blood T cell repertoires in COVID-19. Assay used: immunoSEQ multiplex PCR; TCRdb lists only in-frame clones, some missing. Among 65,000 to 85,000 clones listed, about 80% were seen once. The sample was peripheral blood. The receptors were sampled from a man between 45 and 60 years old with active or convalescent COVID-19.

The chain joins TRBV10-3 to TRBJ2-6, with 9 bases fitting TRBD1. The trim removed 4 bases at V and 0 bases at J, leaving 4 bases unmatched. Per the germline V gene, CDR1 is ENHRY and CDR2 is SYGVKD. The CDR3 spans 17 residues. The CDR3 region is CAISVDRGGSGANVLTF. The CDR3 bases are TGTGCCATCAGTGTCGACAGGGGGGGCTCTGGGGCCAACGTCCTGACTTTC.

A single count supports this clone. The chain carries TRBV6-5 and TRBJ2-1; weak D call: TRBD1 (6 bases). Germline V CDR1 and CDR2: MNHEY, SVGAGI. V was cut by 2 bases and J by 5 bases, with 13 bases left in between. The CDR3 length is 15 residues. In DNA form, the CDR3 reads TGTGCCAGCAGTTACACCGGGACAACCAACAATGAGCAGTTCTTC. Its protein is CASSYTGTTNNEQFF.

The chain uses TRBV4-3 and TRBJ1-5; TRBD1 matches 8 bases. The CDR3 covers 13 residues. Germline trimming cut 4 bases from V and 5 bases from J; bases unmatched to any gene: 1. The germline V gene has CDR1 LGHNA and CDR2 YSLEER. Here the CDR3 reads CASSLDRDQPQHF. Written as DNA, the CDR3 is TGCGCCAGCAGCCTGGACAGGGATCAGCCCCAGCATTTT.

The rearrangement links TRBV19 to TRBJ1-2, with D tentatively TRBD1 (6 bases). CDR1 and CDR2 (germline): LNHDA, SQIVND (reference sequence). With 6 bases removed from V and 4 bases from J, the gap between germline ends came to 18 bases. The CDR3 totals 15 residues. The CDR3 DNA follows: TGTGCCAGTAGGACAGGCAGCCTTCCCTCCTATGGCTACACCTTC. It yields the protein CASRTGSLPSYGYTF.

The rearrangement links TRBV2 to TRBJ1-1; D gene unclear. The V end lost 7 bases, the J end lost 1 base, and 10 bases lay between the germline ends. Germline CDR1 and CDR2: SNHLY and FYNNEI. The CDR3 consists of 13 residues. As DNA, the CDR3 is TGTGCCAGCACAACTGGAGGGAACACTGAAGCTTTCTTT. Protein product: CASTTGGNTEAFF. Using reference TRBV2 and TRBJ1-1 for the parts outside the CDR3, the full variable domain is EPEVTQTPSHQVTQMGQEVILRCVPISNHLYFYWYRQILGQKVEFLVSFYNNEISEKSEIFDDQFSVERPDGSNFTLKIRSTKLEDSAMYFCASTTGGNTEAFFGQGTRLTVV.

This clone was counted a few times. The chain employs TRBV5-1 and TRBJ2-7; weak D call: TRBD2 (6 bases). V was clipped by 0 bases and J by 2 bases, with 9 bases between them. The germline V gene encodes CDR1 SGHRS and CDR2 YFSETQ. This CDR3 contains 14 residues. CDR3 nucleotides: TGCGCCAGCAGCTTGGGGGGGGATCCCTACGAGCAGTACTTC. Its protein is CASSLGGDPYEQYF. Complete variable domain (other parts from reference TRBV5-1 and TRBJ2-7): KAGVTQTPRYLIKTRGQQVTLSCSPISGHRSVSWYQQTPGQGLQFLFEYFSETQRNKGNFPGRFSGRQFSNSRSEMNVSTLELGDSALYLCASSLGGDPYEQYFGPGTRLTVT.

This clone occurred many times. The rearrangement links TRBV12-3 or TRBV12-4 to TRBJ1-2; 7 nucleotides agree with TRBD1. The trim removed 4 bases at V and 7 bases at J, leaving 3 bases unmatched. CDR3 size: 12 residues. The chain's CDR3 is CASSWTGFGYTF. Here the CDR3 DNA reads TGTGCCAGCAGTTGGACAGGTTTTGGCTACACCTTC.

This chain links TRBV27 with TRBJ2-5; TRBD2 might be the D (5 bases). The ends were cut back, 5 bases at V and 5 bases at J, with 18 bases in the middle. Germline values: CDR1 MNHEY, CDR2 SMNVEV (reference sequence). This CDR3 has 15 amino acids. CDR3 nucleotides: TGTGCCAGCAGTATCTCCTATACTAGGAAGGAGACCCAGTACTTC. Protein sequence: CASSISYTRKETQYF.

This chain links TRBV5-7 with TRBJ2-3; 11 bases are shared with TRBD2. TRBV5-7 is an open reading frame, and its role is uncertain. V lost 4 bases to trimming and J lost 1 base; unmatched junction nucleotides: 11. This CDR3 region has 18 residues. The CDR3 is CASSHAGTSGRGTDTQYF. In DNA form, the CDR3 reads TGTGCCAGCAGCCATGCCGGGACTAGCGGTCGGGGCACAGATACGCAGTATTTT.

This chain connects TRBV6-5 to TRBJ1-4, with 10 bases aligning to TRBD1. V trimming: 5 bases; J trimming: 7 bases; junction bases outside the gene matches: 4. The CDR3 runs to 14 residues. CDR1 and CDR2 from the germline V gene are MNHEY and SVGAGI. As DNA, the CDR3 is TGTGCCAGCAGTCTTAGGACAGGGGGTGAAAAACTGTTTTTT. Translating it yields CASSLRTGGEKLFF.

The rearrangement joins TRBV14 to TRBJ2-7; D not resolved. V lost 0 bases and J 0 bases, leaving 9 bases between the germline ends. Germline V gives CDR1 SGHDN, CDR2 FVKESK. The CDR3 is 15 residues long. The CDR3 DNA is TGTGCCAGCAGCCAAGAGTCAGATTTCTCCTACGAGCAGTACTTC. It specifies CASSQESDFSYEQYF. The full variable domain, in which reference TRBV14 and TRBJ2-7 provide the parts outside the CDR3, is EAGVTQFPSHSVIEKGQTVTLRCDPISGHDNLYWYRRVMGKEIKFLLHFVKESKQDESGMPNNRFLAERTGGTYSTLKVQPAELEDSGVYFCASSQESDFSYEQYFGPGTRLTVT.

This chain joins TRBV7-3 and TRBJ2-7, with D perhaps matching TRBD1 (7 bases). In germline, CDR1 is SGHTA, CDR2 FQGTGA. This CDR3 comprises 13 residues. Trimming removed 11 bases from V and 3 bases from J, with 17 bases in between. The CDR3 nucleotides read TGTGCCGGACCAGGAGGGGGCCGCTACGAGCAGTACTTC. Translating gives CAGPGGGRYEQYF.

This rearrangement joins TRBV7-8 to TRBJ1-4; no definite D call. From germline, CDR1 is SGHVS and CDR2 FQNEAQ. Trimming stripped 5 bases from V and 1 base from J, with 11 bases between. The CDR3 is made up of 15 amino acids. CDR3 residues: CASSLWGGTNEKLFF. The CDR3 nucleotides read TGTGCCAGCAGCCTCTGGGGAGGAACTAATGAAAAACTGTTTTTT.

This clone was counted ten times or more. The rearrangement uses TRBV10-2 and TRBJ2-2; 9 bases are shared with TRBD1. Germline CDR1 WSHSY, CDR2 SAAADI. V lost 7 bases, J lost 1 base, and 4 bases stayed unmatched. The CDR3 loop spans 15 amino acids. Written as DNA, the CDR3 is TGCGCCAGCAATAACAGGGGGCTGAACACCGGGGAGCTGTTTTTT. Translating it yields CASNNRGLNTGELFF.

This sequence joins TRBV6-1 and TRBJ2-7; 7 nucleotides agree with TRBD1. With V trimmed by 0 bases and J by 4 bases, 6 bases remained unmatched. This CDR3 spans 15 amino acids. CDR1 and CDR2 from the germline V gene are MNHNS and SASEGT. This CDR3 reads CASSEAWDSRYEQYF. DNA for the CDR3: TGTGCCAGCAGTGAAGCTTGGGACAGCCGTTACGAGCAGTACTTC.

V and J are TRBV15 and TRBJ1-2; 7 bases fit TRBD1. Germline-derived CDR1 and CDR2 are LNHNV and YYDKDF (reference sequence). The CDR3 spans 13 residues. V trimming: 9 bases; J trimming: 2 bases; junction bases outside the gene matches: 6. This CDR3 reads CATNKGANYGYTF. CDR3 nucleotides: TGTGCCACAAACAAGGGGGCCAACTATGGCTACACCTTC. Full variable domain (missing parts from reference TRBV15 and TRBJ1-2): DAMVIQNPRYQVTQFGKPVTLSCSQTLNHNVMYWYQQKSSQAPKLLFHYYDKDFNNEADTPDNFQSRRPNTSFCFLDIRSPGLGDTAMYLCATNKGANYGYTFGSGTRLTVV.

This sequence joins TRBV13 and TRBJ1-4, with 9 positions matching TRBD1. The CDR3 extends over 15 amino acids. From germline, CDR1 is PRHDT and CDR2 FYEKMQ (reference sequence). Trimming cost V 5 bases and J 7 bases; bases outside gene matches: 8. The CDR3 sequence: CASSPHRGRGEKLFF. The CDR3 region has the DNA TGTGCCAGCAGCCCGCACAGGGGGCGCGGTGAAAAACTGTTTTTT.

This CDR3 reads CASSVRALGGEQYF. CDR3 DNA: TGTGCCAGCAGCGTCCGGGCCCTCGGAGGCGAGCAGTACTTC. The rearrangement uses TRBV9 and TRBJ2-7; perhaps TRBD2 as D (5 bases). The CDR3 extends over 14 amino acids. Trimming shortened V by 2 bases and J by 6 bases, and 15 bases separated the two germline ends. CDR1 and CDR2 (germline): SGDLS, YYNGEE.

V and J are TRBV4-1 and TRBJ1-5, with 11 bases lining up with TRBD1. This CDR3 has 19 amino acids. V gave up 1 base and J gave up 2 bases; unmatched junction bases: 10. Germline V gives CDR1 MGHRA, CDR2 YSYEKL. The CDR3 coding sequence is TGCGCCAGCAGCCAAGGTCCGGGACAGGGGGAGGGCCGCAATCAGCCCCAGCATTTT. Encoded protein: CASSQGPGQGEGRNQPQHF.

Comments on this clone: Other DNA variants within this sample encode the same CDR3. This chain connects TRBV6-5 to TRBJ2-3; TRBD1 aligns across 7 bases. The CDR3 covers 14 residues. The germline V gene encodes CDR1 MNHEY and CDR2 SVGAGI. The ends lost 2 bases at V and 3 bases at J; junction bases unmatched: 2. CDR3 nucleotide sequence: TGTGCCAGCAGTTACAGGGGGCGGACAGATACGCAGTATTTT. Its translation: CASSYRGRTDTQYF.

The V and J genes are TRBV10-2 and TRBJ2-1; D call uncertain. The CDR3 extends over 15 amino acids. Germline lookup yields CDR1 WSHSY and CDR2 SAAADI. Trimming took 0 bases from V and 4 from J, leaving 10 bases between them. The CDR3 loop reads CASSESTGLYNEQFF. In DNA form, the CDR3 reads TGCGCCAGCAGTGAGTCGACCGGGTTATACAATGAGCAGTTCTTC.

The chain couples TRBV5-6 to TRBJ1-2; tentatively, D is TRBD1 (6 bases). The V gene's germline CDR1 is SGHDT and CDR2 YYEEEE. Trimming shortened V by 5 bases and J by 6 bases, and 17 bases separated the two germline ends. This CDR3 has 14 amino acids. The CDR3: CASSSRGAPHGYTF. In nucleotides, the CDR3 is TGTGCCAGCAGTTCGCGGGGGGCACCCCATGGCTACACCTTC.

The gene calls are TRBV30 and TRBJ1-4; D is possibly TRBD1 (6 bases). The CDR3 covers 13 residues. Germline values: CDR1 GTSNPN, CDR2 SVGIG (reference sequence). Trimming removed 3 bases from V and 8 bases from J, with 13 bases in between. The CDR3 DNA reads as TGTGCCTGGAGCTTCGGGACAAGGGAAAAACTGTTTTTT. This encodes CAWSFGTREKLFF. Variable domain in full (rest from reference TRBV30 and TRBJ1-4): SQTIHQWPATLVQPVGSPLSLECTVEGTSNPNLYWYRQAAGRGLQLLFYSVGIGQISSEVPQNLSASRPQDRQFILSSKKLLLSDSGFYLCAWSFGTREKLFFGSGTQLSVL.

The genes are TRBV12-3 or TRBV12-4 and TRBJ2-3, with D maybe TRBD2 (6 bases). With 10 bases removed from V and 0 bases from J, the gap between germline ends came to 11 bases. The CDR3 spans 13 residues. CDR3 amino acids: CATVSGSTDTQYF. The CDR3, as DNA: TGTGCCACCGTCAGCGGGAGCACAGATACGCAGTATTTT.

The V call is TRBV3-1 (or the pseudogene TRBV3-2), the J call TRBJ1-2; D gene uncertain. The length of the CDR3 is 11 residues. V was pared by 0 bases and J by 10 bases, with 6 bases between. CDR1 LGHDT and CDR2 YNNKEL come from the germline V gene (reference sequence). DNA for the CDR3: TGTGCCAGCAGCCAAGAGAGGTTCTACACCTTC. Residues: CASSQERFYTF.

The V and J genes are TRBV7-9 and TRBJ1-2, with 8 nucleotides matching TRBD1. CDR3 length equals 15 residues. V was clipped by 0 bases and J by 8 bases; unmatched bases: 8. Germline CDR1 reads SEHNR; CDR2 reads FQNEAQ (reference sequence). CDR3 residues: CASSLAGTGSFGYTF. Here the CDR3 DNA reads TGTGCCAGCAGCTTAGCAGGGACAGGATCCTTCGGCTACACCTTC.

This clone has more than one count but fewer than ten. This chain uses TRBV4-2 with TRBJ2-1, with 14 bases aligning to TRBD2. Trimming took 3 bases from V and 5 from J; bases not matched to a gene: 3. Germline CDR1 reads LGHNA; CDR2 reads YNFKEQ. There are 16 residues in the CDR3. In nucleotides, the CDR3 is TGTGCCAGCAGCCAGCCGGGACTAGCGGGGGACAATGAGCAGTTCTTC. The encoded protein is CASSQPGLAGDNEQFF.

The rearrangement links TRBV14 to TRBJ1-3; D is unresolved. Germline CDR1 SGHDN, CDR2 FVKESK. The CDR3 runs to 15 residues. V lost 4 bases and J lost 2, with 12 bases in between. The CDR3 region is CASSPSGITGNTIYF. The CDR3 DNA reads as TGTGCCAGCAGCCCCTCCGGGATAACTGGAAACACCATATATTTT.

Written as DNA, the CDR3 is TGTGCCAGCAGGACAGGGAGCGGTAATGAAAAACTGTTTTTT. This sequence encodes CASRTGSGNEKLFF. The V gene is TRBV7-9, the J gene TRBJ1-4; TRBD1 matches 7 bases. V trimming: 6 bases; J trimming: 4 bases; junction bases outside the gene matches: 5. Germline assignment: CDR1 SEHNR and CDR2 FQNEAQ (reference sequence). The length of the CDR3 is 14 residues.

The chain links TRBV2 to TRBJ2-1, with 8 nucleotides matching TRBD2. The V and J ends lost 5 bases and 9 bases, in that order; junction bases with no gene match: 3. The V gene's germline CDR1 is SNHLY and CDR2 FYNNEI. The CDR3 sequence is 12 residues long. CDR3 coding DNA: TGTGCCAGCAGTTTGACTAGCGTTGAGCAGTTCTTC. Translated: CASSLTSVEQFF.

The chain couples TRBV5-1 to TRBJ2-1, with a tentative D call TRBD1 (5 bases). The CDR3 extends over 13 amino acids. V lost 0 bases to trimming and J lost 4 bases, with 5 bases between them. Germline loops: CDR1 SGHRS, CDR2 YFSETQ. The CDR3 is CASSLGQYNEQFF. CDR3 coding DNA: TGCGCCAGCAGCTTGGGACAGTACAATGAGCAGTTCTTC. Complete variable domain (other parts from reference TRBV5-1 and TRBJ2-1): KAGVTQTPRYLIKTRGQQVTLSCSPISGHRSVSWYQQTPGQGLQFLFEYFSETQRNKGNFPGRFSGRQFSNSRSEMNVSTLELGDSALYLCASSLGQYNEQFFGPGTRLTVL.

About this clone: This CDR3 is also generated by other DNA sequences in the sample. The V and J genes are TRBV3-1 (or the pseudogene TRBV3-2) and TRBJ2-7, with TRBD2 matching 10 bases. The CDR3 spans 15 residues. Germline lookup yields CDR1 LGHDT and CDR2 YNNKEL (reference sequence). The trim removed 0 bases at V and 2 bases at J, leaving 1 base unmatched. The CDR3 is CASSQDTSGAYEQYF. CDR3 DNA sequence: TGTGCCAGCAGCCAAGATACTAGCGGGGCCTACGAGCAGTACTTC.